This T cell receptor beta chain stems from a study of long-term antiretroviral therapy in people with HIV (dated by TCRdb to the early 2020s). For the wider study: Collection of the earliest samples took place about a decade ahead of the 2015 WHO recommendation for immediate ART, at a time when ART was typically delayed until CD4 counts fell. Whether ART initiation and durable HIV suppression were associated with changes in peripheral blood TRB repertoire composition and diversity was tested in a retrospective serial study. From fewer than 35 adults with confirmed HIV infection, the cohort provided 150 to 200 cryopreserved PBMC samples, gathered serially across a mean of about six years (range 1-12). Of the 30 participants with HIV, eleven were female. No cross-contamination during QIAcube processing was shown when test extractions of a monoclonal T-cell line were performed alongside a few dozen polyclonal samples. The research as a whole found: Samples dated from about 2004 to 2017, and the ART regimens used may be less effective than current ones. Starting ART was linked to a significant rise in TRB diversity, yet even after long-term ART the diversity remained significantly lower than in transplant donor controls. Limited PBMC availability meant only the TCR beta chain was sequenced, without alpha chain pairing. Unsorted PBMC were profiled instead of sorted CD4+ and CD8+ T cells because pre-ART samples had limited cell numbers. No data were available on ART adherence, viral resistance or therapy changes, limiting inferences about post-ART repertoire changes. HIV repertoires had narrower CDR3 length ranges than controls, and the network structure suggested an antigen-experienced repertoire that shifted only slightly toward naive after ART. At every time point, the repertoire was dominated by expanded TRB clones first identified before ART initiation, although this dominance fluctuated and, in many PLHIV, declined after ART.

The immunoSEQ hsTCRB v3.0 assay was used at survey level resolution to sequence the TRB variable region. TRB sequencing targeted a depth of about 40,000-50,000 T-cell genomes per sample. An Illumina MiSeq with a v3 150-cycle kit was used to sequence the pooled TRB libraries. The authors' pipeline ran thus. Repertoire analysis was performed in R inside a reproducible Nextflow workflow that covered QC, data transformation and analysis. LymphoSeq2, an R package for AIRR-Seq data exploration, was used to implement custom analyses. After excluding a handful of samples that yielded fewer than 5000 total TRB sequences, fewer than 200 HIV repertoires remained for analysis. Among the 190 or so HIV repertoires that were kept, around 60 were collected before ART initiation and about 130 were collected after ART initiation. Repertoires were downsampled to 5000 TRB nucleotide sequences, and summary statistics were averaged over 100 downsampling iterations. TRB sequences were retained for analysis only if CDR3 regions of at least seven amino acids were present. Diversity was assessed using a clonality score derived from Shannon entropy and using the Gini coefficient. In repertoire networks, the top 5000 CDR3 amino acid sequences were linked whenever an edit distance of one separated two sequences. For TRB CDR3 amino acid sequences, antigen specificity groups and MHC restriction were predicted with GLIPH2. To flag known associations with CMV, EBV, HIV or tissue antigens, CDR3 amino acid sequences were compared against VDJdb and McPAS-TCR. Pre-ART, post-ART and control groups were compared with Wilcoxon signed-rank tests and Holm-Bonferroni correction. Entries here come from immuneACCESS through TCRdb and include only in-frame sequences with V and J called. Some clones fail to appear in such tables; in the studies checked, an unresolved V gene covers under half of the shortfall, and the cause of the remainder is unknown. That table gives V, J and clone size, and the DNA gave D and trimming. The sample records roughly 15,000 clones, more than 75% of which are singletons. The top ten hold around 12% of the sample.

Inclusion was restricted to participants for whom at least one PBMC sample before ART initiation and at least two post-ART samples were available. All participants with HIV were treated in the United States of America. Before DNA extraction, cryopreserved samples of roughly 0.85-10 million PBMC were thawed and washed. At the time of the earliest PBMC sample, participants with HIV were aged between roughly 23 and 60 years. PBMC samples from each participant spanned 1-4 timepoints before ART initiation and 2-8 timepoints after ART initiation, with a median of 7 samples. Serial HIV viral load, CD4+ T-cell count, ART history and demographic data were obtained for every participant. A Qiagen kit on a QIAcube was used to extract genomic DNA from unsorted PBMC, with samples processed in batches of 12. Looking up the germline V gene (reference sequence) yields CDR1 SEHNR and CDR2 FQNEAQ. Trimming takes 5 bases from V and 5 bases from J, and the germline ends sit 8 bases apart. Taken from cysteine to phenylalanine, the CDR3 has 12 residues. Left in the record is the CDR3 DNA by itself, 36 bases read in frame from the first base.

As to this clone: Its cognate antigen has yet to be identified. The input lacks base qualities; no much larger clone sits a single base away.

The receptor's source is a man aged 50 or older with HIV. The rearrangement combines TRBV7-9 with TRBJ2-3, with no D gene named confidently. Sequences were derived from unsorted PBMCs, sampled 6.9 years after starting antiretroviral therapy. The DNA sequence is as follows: TGTGCCAGCAGCCCTTGGTTAGATACGCAGTATTTT. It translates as CASSPWLDTQYF.